This T cell receptor (beta chain) was captured in a study of blood T cell repertoires in COVID-19. Study information: Acute and convalescent COVID-19 samples came from the United States, Italy and Spain. Sources were T cells, B-cell-depleted T cells, or PBMCs; the material itself was cDNA or gDNA.

Study processing details: Reference gene primers were amplified, and this amplification served to estimate nucleated cell counts. Generated by immunoSEQ multiplex PCR, the TCRdb table keeps only in-frame clones and is missing some. The V and J calls and clone size were taken over from that table, and D and trimming were inferred from the DNA. The sample lists approximately 470,000 clones, 70% to 90% occurring once. The origin of this receptor is a human donor in a cohort sampled during active COVID-19. The sequenced sample was peripheral blood.

CDR3: CASSKRLGMRSGNTIYF. CDR3 DNA: TGTGCCAGCAGCAAACGCCTCGGGATGAGGAGTGGAAACACCATATATTTT. V usage is TRBV21-1 and J usage is TRBJ1-3. TRBV21-1 is noted as a pseudogene. CDR3 length: 17 residues.